A single sample is the source of the 10 T cell receptor beta chains below, sequenced in a study of shared clonotypes between healthy human individuals. Libraries were prepared by immunoSEQ multiplex PCR; TCRdb keeps only in-frame clonotypes and omits some of them. Altogether 2 million to 3 million clones are present, 93% being singletons, with the ten largest covering about 0.38%. Input material: naive CD4+ T cells from PBMCs. This sample's subset: CD45RA+ positively selected. All receptors come from a man younger than 35 in good health. Some clones in this sample may be carry-over from other donors' samples.

The chain employs TRBV25-1 and TRBJ1-4, with D perhaps matching TRBD1 (5 bases). Trimming removed 4 bases at V and 8 bases at J, with 14 bases between. In germline, CDR1 is MGHDK, CDR2 SYGVNS. There are 14 residues in the CDR3. In nucleotides, the CDR3 is TGTGCCAGCAGTGCCCCCAGGGCCGGCGAAAAACTGTTTTTT. Translating it yields CASSAPRAGEKLFF.

V and J are TRBV2 and TRBJ2-1; D perhaps matches TRBD2 (6 bases). CDR1 and CDR2 from the germline V gene are SNHLY and FYNNEI. Trimming stripped 8 bases from V and 4 bases from J, with 15 bases between. The CDR3 loop spans 14 amino acids. The CDR3 sequence is CASSPLTSYNEQFF. The CDR3 coding sequence is TGTGCCAGCTCTCCCCTGACTAGTTACAATGAGCAGTTCTTC.

This sequence joins TRBV7-8 and TRBJ1-4; no firm D call. Looked up from germline, CDR1 is SGHVS and CDR2 is FQNEAQ. The CDR3 covers 18 residues. Trimming stripped 3 bases from V and 2 bases from J, with 19 bases between. The CDR3 region is CASSFLRPKGWTNEKLFF. CDR3 coding DNA: TGTGCCAGCAGCTTTCTTCGGCCGAAGGGCTGGACTAATGAAAAACTGTTTTTT.

The chain recombines TRBV7-2 with TRBJ2-7, with D uncertain. The ends were cut back, 5 bases at V and 6 bases at J, with 14 bases in the middle. The CDR3 runs 13 residues. The germline CDR1 and CDR2 sequences are SGHTA and FQGNSA. The CDR3 spells CASSLDPLREQYF. CDR3 nucleotide sequence: TGTGCCAGCAGCCTGGACCCCCTCCGCGAGCAGTACTTC.

The chain couples TRBV7-9 to TRBJ2-1; D is perhaps TRBD2 (6 bases). Trimming pared 5 bases from V and 8 bases from J, leaving 19 bases between. The CDR3 runs to 15 residues. CDR1 is SEHNR, CDR2 FQNEAQ, per germline (reference sequence). The CDR3 coding sequence is TGTGCCAGCAGCCGATGGCGGGATGAGGACCATGAGCAGTTCTTC. It yields the protein CASSRWRDEDHEQFF.

The chain combines TRBV7-9 with TRBJ2-1; TRBD2 matches at 11 bases. CDR3 length equals 16 residues. Trimming cost V 4 bases and J 4 bases; bases outside gene matches: 6. Germline CDR1 and CDR2: SEHNR and FQNEAQ (reference sequence). CDR3 residues: CASSSAGTSGYNEQFF. The CDR3 DNA is TGTGCCAGCAGCTCCGCCGGGACTAGCGGTTACAATGAGCAGTTCTTC.

The chain couples TRBV7-9 to TRBJ2-2, with 8 positions matching TRBD1. The CDR3 has 17 amino acids. Germline assignment: CDR1 SEHNR and CDR2 FQNEAQ (reference sequence). V shed 7 bases, J shed 2 bases, and the junction held 12 bases outside the gene matches. For the CDR3, the DNA is TGTGCCAGCAACCTGATCGCAGGGGGCCCAAACACCGGGGAGCTGTTTTTT. Translated, it gives CASNLIAGGPNTGELFF.

The V gene is TRBV28, the J gene TRBJ1-2; D not resolved. CDR3 length equals 15 residues. Trimming stripped 2 bases from V and 4 bases from J, with 14 bases between. The germline V gene has CDR1 MDHEN and CDR2 SYDVKM. This chain's CDR3 is CASSLPGSPAYGYTF. DNA of the CDR3: TGTGCCAGCAGTTTACCCGGCAGCCCCGCCTATGGCTACACCTTC.

This chain connects TRBV7-9 to TRBJ2-7; D remains ambiguous. This CDR3 contains 15 residues. Deletions cut 0 bases from V and 5 bases from J, with 14 bases between. Germline V CDR1 and CDR2: SEHNR, FQNEAQ (reference sequence). CDR3 protein: CASSLALTEADEQYF. In DNA form, the CDR3 reads TGTGCCAGCAGCTTAGCGCTTACCGAGGCTGACGAGCAGTACTTC.

The V and J genes are TRBV28 and TRBJ2-3; D uncertain. Germline lookup yields CDR1 MDHEN and CDR2 SYDVKM. V lost 8 bases to trimming and J lost 1 base, with 10 bases between them. This CDR3 region has 13 residues. CDR3 sequence (DNA): TGTGCCAGCGGATGGAGTGGCACAGATACGCAGTATTTT. Its translation: CASGWSGTDTQYF.